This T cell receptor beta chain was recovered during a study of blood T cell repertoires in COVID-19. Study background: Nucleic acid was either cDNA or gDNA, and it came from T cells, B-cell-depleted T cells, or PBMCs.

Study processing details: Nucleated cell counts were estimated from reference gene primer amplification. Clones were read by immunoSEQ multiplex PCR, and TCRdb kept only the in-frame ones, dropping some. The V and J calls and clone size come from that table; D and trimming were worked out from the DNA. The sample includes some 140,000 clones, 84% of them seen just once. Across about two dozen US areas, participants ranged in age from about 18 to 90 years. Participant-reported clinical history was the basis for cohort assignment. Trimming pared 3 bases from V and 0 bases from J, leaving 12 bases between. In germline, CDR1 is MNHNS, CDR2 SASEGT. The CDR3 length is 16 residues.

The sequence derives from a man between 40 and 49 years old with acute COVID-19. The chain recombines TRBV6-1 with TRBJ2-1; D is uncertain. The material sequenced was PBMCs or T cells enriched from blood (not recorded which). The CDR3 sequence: CASSDPLASSYNEQFF. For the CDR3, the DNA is TGTGCCAGCAGTGATCCCCTCGCGAGCTCCTACAATGAGCAGTTCTTC.